A single sample is the source of the 13 T cell receptor beta chains below, sequenced in a study of tumor-infiltrating lymphocytes in localized non-small cell lung cancer. Method: immunoSEQ multiplex PCR; TCRdb's copy keeps in-frame clones and lacks some. The table includes roughly 8,000 clones, under 75% detected once. Sequences were obtained from uninvolved lung tissue not adjacent to the tumor. These receptors all come from a human donor with non-small cell lung cancer.

The V and J genes are TRBV4-1 and TRBJ1-3; D possibly corresponds to TRBD1 (5 bases). Germline CDR1 and CDR2: MGHRA and YSYEKL. V dropped 3 bases and J dropped 0 bases, with 9 bases sitting between them. The CDR3 sequence is 15 residues long. The CDR3 loop is CASSQGLHSGNTIYF. The DNA of the CDR3 is TGCGCCAGCAGCCAGGGGCTTCACTCTGGAAACACCATATATTTT.

The chain recombines TRBV6-1 with TRBJ1-6; unclear D gene. The CDR3 spans 13 residues. Per germline, CDR1 MNHNS and CDR2 SASEGT. V shed 0 bases and J shed 5 bases, with 2 bases lying between them. CDR3 protein: CASSEANNSPLHF. CDR3 nucleotides: TGTGCCAGCAGTGAAGCGAATAATTCACCCCTCCACTTT.

This clone has only one observation. The chain couples TRBV29-1 to TRBJ1-4; 10 bases are shared with TRBD1. Trimming at V came to 8 bases and at J to 8 bases, leaving 5 bases not matched to a gene. CDR1 is SQVTM and CDR2 is ANQGSEA in the germline V gene. This CDR3 is built from 12 residues. CDR3 nucleotides: TGCAGCTCCTGGGACAGGGGAGAAAAACTGTTTTTT. Translating gives CSSWDRGEKLFF.

J is TRBJ2-7 and V is TRBV19; D is possibly TRBD1 or TRBD2 (6 bases each). Germline assignment: CDR1 LNHDA and CDR2 SQIVND (reference sequence). The CDR3 has 15 residues. The V gene lost 2 bases and the J gene lost 3 bases, with 14 bases spanning the gap. CDR3 in DNA: TGTGCCAGTAGTATACCAGGGGACTTGGGCTACGAGCAGTACTTC. The encoded protein is CASSIPGDLGYEQYF.

This clone was counted a few times. This chain joins TRBV27 and TRBJ1-1; unclear D gene. Germline assignment: CDR1 MNHEY and CDR2 SMNVEV (reference sequence). This CDR3 is 13 amino acids long. Trimming cost V 0 bases and J 5 bases, with 7 bases left between them. CDR3 sequence reads: CASSLSRGTEAFF. In DNA form, the CDR3 reads TGTGCCAGCAGTTTATCACGGGGTACTGAAGCTTTCTTT.

This clone was found a few times. V and J are TRBV5-4 and TRBJ2-7; D not certain. This CDR3 is 12 amino acids long. V was cut by 1 base and J by 2 bases, with 4 bases left in between. Germline V CDR1 and CDR2: SGHNT, YYREEE (reference sequence). The CDR3 loop is CASSLTAYEQYF. In DNA, the CDR3 is TGTGCCAGCAGCTTGACAGCCTACGAGCAGTACTTC.

The chain carries TRBV2 and TRBJ2-2; D is undetermined. Germline assignment: CDR1 SNHLY and CDR2 FYNNEI. Trimming took 2 bases from V and 0 from J, leaving 10 bases between them. This CDR3 region has 16 residues. The CDR3 nucleotides are TGTGCCAGCAGTGAATTTGGTAGATCGAACACCGGGGAGCTGTTTTTT. This translates into CASSEFGRSNTGELFF. The full variable domain, its missing parts supplied by reference TRBV2 and TRBJ2-2, is EPEVTQTPSHQVTQMGQEVILRCVPISNHLYFYWYRQILGQKVEFLVSFYNNEISEKSEIFDDQFSVERPDGSNFTLKIRSTKLEDSAMYFCASSEFGRSNTGELFFGEGSRLTVL.

This clone has just one count. The J gene is TRBJ2-1, the V gene TRBV20-1; a possible D gene is TRBD2 (5 bases). Between the trimmed V and J ends, which lost 4 bases and 7 bases, there was a span of 8 bases. The CDR3 is 11 residues long. Germline CDR1 reads DFQATT; CDR2 reads SNEGSKA (reference sequence). DNA for the CDR3: TGCAGTGCTATGTCGGGGAATGAGCAGTTCTTC. Protein product: CSAMSGNEQFF.

This chain uses TRBV2 with TRBJ1-6; D call uncertain. V dropped 8 bases and J dropped 0 bases, with 14 bases sitting between them. This CDR3 comprises 16 residues. Germline CDR1 reads SNHLY; CDR2 reads FYNNEI. CDR3 loop: CASGEDSSSYNSPLHF. For the CDR3, the DNA is TGTGCCAGCGGGGAGGACTCGAGCTCCTATAATTCACCCCTCCACTTT.

A few counts support this clone. This chain links TRBV6-5 with TRBJ1-5, with D unresolved. From germline, CDR1 is MNHEY and CDR2 SVGAGI. CDR3 length: 12 residues. Trimming shortened V by 5 bases and J by 7 bases, and 9 bases separated the two germline ends. The CDR3 nucleotides read TGTGCCAGCAGTGGGTGGACCCAGCCCCAGCATTTT. Its translation is CASSGWTQPQHF.

This chain links TRBV2 with TRBJ2-7, with D tentatively TRBD1 or TRBD2 (6 bases each). This CDR3 spans 13 amino acids. The V gene lost 7 bases and the J gene lost 4 bases, with 14 bases spanning the gap. The germline gives CDR1 SNHLY, CDR2 FYNNEI. Written as DNA, the CDR3 is TGTGCCAGCACCGGGGGCTTACATTACGAGCAGTACTTC. Translation: CASTGGLHYEQYF.

This sequence joins TRBV2 and TRBJ1-5; 7 bases line up with TRBD1. Germline CDR1 and CDR2: SNHLY and FYNNEI. The CDR3 spans 15 residues. V was pared by 6 bases and J by 4 bases, with 9 bases of the junction left unmatched. The CDR3 loop is CASSNPGQKNQPQHF. CDR3 in DNA: TGTGCCAGCAGCAACCCGGGACAGAAGAATCAGCCCCAGCATTTT. The complete variable domain, with remaining parts taken from reference TRBV2 and TRBJ1-5, reads EPEVTQTPSHQVTQMGQEVILRCVPISNHLYFYWYRQILGQKVEFLVSFYNNEISEKSEIFDDQFSVERPDGSNFTLKIRSTKLEDSAMYFCASSNPGQKNQPQHFGDGTRLSIL.

The chain couples TRBV30 to TRBJ2-5, with D unresolved. This CDR3 region has 14 residues. Germline V gene data show CDR1 as GTSNPN and CDR2 as SVGIG (reference sequence). V dropped 7 bases and J dropped 4 bases, with 19 bases sitting between them. The CDR3 loop reads CALRRALAVETQYF. The CDR3 region has the DNA TGTGCCTTGAGAAGGGCTTTGGCAGTAGAGACCCAGTACTTC.